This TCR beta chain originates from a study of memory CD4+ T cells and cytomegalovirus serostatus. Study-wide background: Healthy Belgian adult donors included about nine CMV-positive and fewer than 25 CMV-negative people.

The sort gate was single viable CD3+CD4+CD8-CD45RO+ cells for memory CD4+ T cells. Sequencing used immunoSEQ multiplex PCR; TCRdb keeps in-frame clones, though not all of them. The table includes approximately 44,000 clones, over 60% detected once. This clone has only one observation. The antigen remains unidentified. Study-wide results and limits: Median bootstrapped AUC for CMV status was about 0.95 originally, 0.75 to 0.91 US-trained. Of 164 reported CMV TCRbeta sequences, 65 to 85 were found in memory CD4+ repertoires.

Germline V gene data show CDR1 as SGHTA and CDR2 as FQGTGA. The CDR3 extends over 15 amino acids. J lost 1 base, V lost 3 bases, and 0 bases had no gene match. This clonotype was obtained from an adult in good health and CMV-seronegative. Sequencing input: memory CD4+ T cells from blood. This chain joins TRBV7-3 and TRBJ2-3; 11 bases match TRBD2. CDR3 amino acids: CASSFSGGGTDTQYF. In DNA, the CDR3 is TGTGCCAGCAGCTTTAGCGGGGGGGGCACAGATACGCAGTATTTT.